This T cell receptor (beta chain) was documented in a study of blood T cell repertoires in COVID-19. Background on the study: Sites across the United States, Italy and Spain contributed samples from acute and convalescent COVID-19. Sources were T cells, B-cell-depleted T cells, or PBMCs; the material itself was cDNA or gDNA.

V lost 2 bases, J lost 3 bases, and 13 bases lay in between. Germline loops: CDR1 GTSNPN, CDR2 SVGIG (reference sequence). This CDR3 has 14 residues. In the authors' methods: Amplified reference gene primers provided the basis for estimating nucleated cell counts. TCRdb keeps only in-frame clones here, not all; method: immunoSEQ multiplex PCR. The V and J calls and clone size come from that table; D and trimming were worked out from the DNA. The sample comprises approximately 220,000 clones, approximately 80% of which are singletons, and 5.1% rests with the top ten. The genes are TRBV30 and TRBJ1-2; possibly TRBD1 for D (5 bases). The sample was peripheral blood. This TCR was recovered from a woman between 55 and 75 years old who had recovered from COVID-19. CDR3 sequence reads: CAWSMRGFDYGYTF. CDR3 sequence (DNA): TGTGCCTGGAGTATGCGGGGGTTCGACTATGGCTACACCTTC.